This entry lists 28 T cell receptor beta chains sequenced from one sample in a study of CD8 T cells in ankylosing spondylitis. TCRdb processed the 5' RACE reads anew with MiXCR; each CDR3 protein has one entry. The table lists 750,000 to 850,000 distinct CDR3 sequences, about an eighth of them singletons. These receptors' antigens are unknown. Study observations and caveats: The study identified a TCR beta motif of roughly eight highly homologous variants that appeared characteristic of ankylosing spondylitis blood.

Sequenced material: blood, either unsorted or a sorted T cell fraction (not recorded which). The receptors here all came from a male donor with ankylosing spondylitis.

This clonotype was counted ten times or more. The V and J genes are TRBV29-1 and TRBJ1-2; D gene uncertain. The CDR3 is 8 amino acids. V was cut by 6 bases and J by 9 bases, with 5 bases left in between. Germline CDR1 SQVTM, CDR2 ANQGSEA. The CDR3 DNA sequence: TGCAGCGTCGGACGCTACACCTTC. This sequence encodes CSVGRYTF.

The chain uses TRBV20-1 and TRBJ2-7; D remains unclear. Germline V gene lookup returns CDR1 DFQATT and CDR2 SNEGSKA (reference sequence). The V gene lost 0 bases and the J gene lost 0 bases, with 12 bases spanning the gap. The CDR3 runs to 15 residues. CDR3 coding DNA: TGCAGTGCTAGAGAACCCCGGCGTAACTCCTACGAGCAGTACTTC. Its translation: CSAREPRRNSYEQYF.

The rearrangement joins TRBV20-1 to TRBJ1-4; no clear D. V was cut by 0 bases and J by 2 bases, with 7 bases left in between. The germline gives CDR1 DFQATT, CDR2 SNEGSKA (reference sequence). The CDR3 sequence is 14 residues long. CDR3 sequence reads: CSARDPRTNEKLFF. The CDR3 nucleotides read TGCAGTGCTAGAGATCCGAGGACTAATGAAAAACTGTTTTTT.

The V gene is TRBV20-1, the J gene TRBJ2-7, with TRBD1 identical over 12 bases. Germline V gene data show CDR1 as DFQATT and CDR2 as SNEGSKA (reference sequence). The CDR3 covers 15 residues. V lost 5 bases to trimming and J lost 4 bases; unmatched junction nucleotides: 9. CDR3 DNA: TGCAGTGCTCCTAACCCGGGACAGGGGGCATACGAGCAGTACTTC. Its translation: CSAPNPGQGAYEQYF.

This clonotype was seen ten or more times. The chain recombines TRBV12-3 or TRBV12-4 with TRBJ1-2, with 7 bases identical to TRBD1. Trimming at V came to 2 bases and at J to 11 bases, leaving 8 bases not matched to a gene. The CDR3 is 13 amino acids. The CDR3 DNA reads TGTGCCAGCAGTTTAATTCGACAGGGACGGTACACCTTC. It translates to CASSLIRQGRYTF.

J is TRBJ2-7 and V is TRBV25-1; D is ambiguous. Per the germline V gene, CDR1 is MGHDK and CDR2 is SYGVNS. The CDR3 extends over 12 amino acids. V was shortened by 5 bases and J by 7 bases, with 12 bases between the two germline ends. CDR3 protein: CASSLVFGEQYF. DNA of the CDR3: TGTGCCAGCAGTCTGGTGTTCGGAGAGCAGTACTTC.

This clonotype appeared a few times. The limits of the CDR3 on the DNA are not certain, so only TCRdb's listed CDR3 is given. This sequence joins TRBV6-2 or TRBV6-3 and TRBJ2-5; the DNA was not compared with TRBD1, the D call given in the table. Germline CDR1 is MNHEY and CDR2 is SVGEGT. From its first to its last residue, the CDR3 has 13 amino acids. The CDR3 sequence is CAATGTGILAQYF.

The chain combines TRBV29-1 with TRBJ2-1; 14 bases match TRBD2. The germline V gene has CDR1 SQVTM and CDR2 ANQGSEA. CDR3 length: 14 residues. V shed 8 bases and J 6 bases; nucleotides not matched to a gene: 6. The chain's CDR3 is CSTSGLAGVNEQFF. The CDR3 nucleotides read TGCAGCACCTCGGGACTAGCGGGAGTCAATGAGCAGTTCTTC.

The table lists this clonotype with a few counts. This chain links TRBV25-1 with TRBJ1-2; D uncertain. Germline V lookup: CDR1 MGHDK, CDR2 SYGVNS. The CDR3 sequence is 13 residues long. Trimming stripped 2 bases from V and 3 bases from J, with 7 bases between. CDR3 coding DNA: TGTGCCAGCAGTGAAAGCGGGTACTATGGCTACACCTTC. Translation: CASSESGYYGYTF.

This clonotype appeared many times. The chain carries TRBV12-3 or TRBV12-4 and TRBJ1-1; D unclear. The V gene lost 3 bases and the J gene lost 5 bases, with 19 bases spanning the gap. The CDR3 loop spans 16 amino acids. The CDR3 region has the DNA TGTGCCAGCAGTTTGTCGAGGCGACTCCCTAGTACTGAAGCTTTCTTT. Translated: CASSLSRRLPSTEAFF.

The chain combines TRBV7-6 with TRBJ1-1; no definite D call. CDR1 is SGHVS and CDR2 is FNYEAQ in the germline V gene. The CDR3 extends over 13 amino acids. Between the trimmed V and J ends, which lost 5 bases and 4 bases, there was a span of 11 bases. CDR3 loop: CASSPGLITEAFF. CDR3 bases: TGTGCCAGCAGCCCCGGACTGATCACTGAAGCTTTCTTT.

The DNA of the CDR3 is TGTGCCAGCAGCCAAGAAGCGACGGGGCCCTACGAGCAGTACTTC. It is translated as CASSQEATGPYEQYF. V and J are TRBV4-2 and TRBJ2-7; perhaps D is TRBD1 or TRBD2 (5 bases each). Germline V CDR1 and CDR2: LGHNA, YNFKEQ. V gave up 0 bases and J gave up 2 bases, with 11 bases separating them. The CDR3 is 15 amino acids.

A few counts support this clonotype. The chain couples TRBV20-1 to TRBJ2-3, with D unresolved. CDR1 and CDR2 (germline): DFQATT, SNEGSKA (reference sequence). The CDR3 contains 11 residues. The germline V and J ends were trimmed by 6 bases and 8 bases, with 12 bases remaining between them. For the CDR3, the DNA is TGCAGTGCCCAACCCGAGAGTACGCAGTATTTT. It translates to CSAQPESTQYF.

The table lists this clonotype with a few counts. At one of its ends the junction is not consistent with the germline gene, which may arise from a read error. The chain uses TRBV6-1 and TRBJ2-7, with 10 bases that match TRBD1. This CDR3 has 15 amino acids. The germline V gene encodes CDR1 MNHNS and CDR2 SASEGT. The CDR3 protein is CASREGQGVSYEQYF. Here the CDR3 DNA reads TGTGCCAGCAGAGAAGGACAGGGGGTTTCCTACGAGCAGTACTTC.

This clonotype was detected a few times. The chain combines TRBV2 with TRBJ1-1, with a tentative D call TRBD1 (5 bases). This CDR3 has 14 residues. Germline V lookup: CDR1 SNHLY, CDR2 FYNNEI. V shed 6 bases and J shed 5 bases, with 16 bases lying between them. The DNA for the CDR3 is TGTGCCAGCAGCCCCGTTGGGGGAGGAACTGAAGCTTTCTTT. It translates to CASSPVGGGTEAFF.

This clonotype was picked up many times. The V and J genes are TRBV20-1 and TRBJ2-7; weak D call: TRBD2 (7 bases). Germline CDR1 reads DFQATT; CDR2 reads SNEGSKA (reference sequence). There are 13 residues in the CDR3. V lost 3 bases and J 5 bases, leaving 14 bases between the germline ends. The chain's CDR3 is CSASLGGLNEQYF. CDR3 sequence (DNA): TGCAGTGCTAGTTTGGGGGGGCTGAACGAGCAGTACTTC.

CDR3: CASSWTGSRTDTQYF. The CDR3 DNA follows: TGTGCCAGCAGCTGGACAGGGAGCCGCACAGATACGCAGTATTTT. The chain employs TRBV11-2 and TRBJ2-3; 8 bases align to TRBD1. The CDR3 runs to 15 residues. The junction had 4 bases not matched to a gene; V was cut back by 4 bases and J by 1 base. Germline assignment: CDR1 SGHAT and CDR2 FQNNGV.

The chain carries TRBV10-3 and TRBJ2-2; 9 nucleotides match TRBD1. The CDR3 length is 17 residues. The ends lost 0 bases at V and 4 bases at J; junction bases unmatched: 6. Per germline, CDR1 ENHRY and CDR2 SYGVKD. Here the CDR3 reads CAISESWGQGSTGELFF. CDR3 DNA sequence: TGTGCCATCAGTGAGTCATGGGGACAGGGAAGCACCGGGGAGCTGTTTTTT.

This clonotype was seen many times. This rearrangement joins TRBV20-1 to TRBJ2-3; D unclear. V was pared by 0 bases and J by 5 bases, with 9 bases between. From germline, CDR1 is DFQATT and CDR2 SNEGSKA (reference sequence). The CDR3 is 13 amino acids. CDR3 loop: CSARDPPGDTQYF. The CDR3 region has the DNA TGCAGTGCTAGAGATCCACCGGGAGATACGCAGTATTTT.

In this sample, this clonotype turned up a few times. This chain's CDR3 is CASRVRVNTEAFF. The CDR3 DNA follows: TGTGCCAGCAGGGTTCGCGTGAACACTGAAGCTTTCTTT. The chain has TRBV6-1 and TRBJ1-1; D unresolved. The CDR3 sequence is 13 residues long. Between the trimmed V and J ends, which lost 6 bases and 0 bases, there was a span of 8 bases. Germline V gives CDR1 MNHNS, CDR2 SASEGT.

This clonotype appeared a few times. The chain couples TRBV9 to TRBJ2-2; D unclear. V lost 3 bases, J lost 4 bases, and 4 bases lay in between. Germline CDR1 SGDLS, CDR2 YYNGEE. This CDR3 is built from 12 residues. CDR3 coding DNA: TGTGCCAGCAGCGCCTTCACCGGGGAGCTGTTTTTT. Translated: CASSAFTGELFF. Full variable domain (outside the CDR3, taken from reference TRBV9 and TRBJ2-2): DSGVTQTPKHLITATGQRVTLRCSPRSGDLSVYWYQQSLDQGLQFLIQYYNGEERAKGNILERFSAQQFPDLHSELNLSSLELGDSALYFCASSAFTGELFFGEGSRLTVL.

This clonotype was recorded at least ten times. This sequence joins TRBV28 and TRBJ1-5; no reliable D call. CDR1 and CDR2 (germline): MDHEN, SYDVKM. This CDR3 comprises 14 residues. Trimming took 6 bases from V and 2 from J, leaving 11 bases between them. CDR3 region: CASSGPHRNQPQHF. For the CDR3, the DNA is TGTGCCAGCAGCGGACCCCATCGCAATCAGCCCCAGCATTTT.

The V and J genes are TRBV20-1 and TRBJ2-1; D is tentatively TRBD1 or TRBD2 (5 bases each). This CDR3 is built from 13 residues. CDR1 and CDR2 from the germline V gene are DFQATT and SNEGSKA (reference sequence). V was clipped by 5 bases and J by 6 bases, with 14 bases between them. For the CDR3, the DNA is TGCAGTGCTGCCCCGGGACCCATCAATGAGCAGTTCTTC. Protein: CSAAPGPINEQFF.

This clonotype was found many times. The chain joins TRBV20-1 to TRBJ1-2, with TRBD1 identical over 8 bases. CDR1 and CDR2 (germline): DFQATT, SNEGSKA (reference sequence). Losses at the gene ends were 4 bases for V and 8 bases for J; bases not matched to a gene: 12. The CDR3 is 14 amino acids. This CDR3 is CSATYSGTGDGYTF. The DNA of the CDR3 is TGCAGTGCTACCTACTCCGGGACAGGAGACGGCTACACCTTC.

This chain joins TRBV5-1 and TRBJ2-3, with D perhaps given as TRBD1 or TRBD2 (6 bases each). Germline CDR1 is SGHRS and CDR2 is YFSETQ. Trimming left V 4 bases short and J 6 bases short, with 15 bases between. The CDR3 is 14 residues long. The CDR3 DNA sequence: TGCGCCAGCAGCCCGGCCGGGGGCTCGGATACGCAGTATTTT. Translating gives CASSPAGGSDTQYF. The full variable domain, rest sourced from reference TRBV5-1 and TRBJ2-3, is KAGVTQTPRYLIKTRGQQVTLSCSPISGHRSVSWYQQTPGQGLQFLFEYFSETQRNKGNFPGRFSGRQFSNSRSEMNVSTLELGDSALYLCASSPAGGSDTQYFGPGTRLTVL.

This clonotype was seen many times. Sequence at one end of the junction differs from germline and may be a read error. CDR3 residues: CASSLRAGTDTQYF. DNA of the CDR3: TGCGCCAGCAGCTTGAGAGCAGGCACAGATACGCAGTATTTT. The chain has TRBV7-2 and TRBJ2-3; D call uncertain. This CDR3 is built from 14 residues. Germline-derived CDR1 and CDR2 are SGHTA and FQGNSA.

Only a few counts were recorded for this clonotype. The chain links TRBV12-3 or TRBV12-4 to TRBJ1-4; 8 positions agree with TRBD1. The CDR3 is 15 amino acids. V gave up 5 bases and J gave up 4 bases; unmatched junction bases: 6. CDR3 coding DNA: TGTGCCAGCAGTATTCTCGGACAGGGTAATGAAAAACTGTTTTTT. Residues: CASSILGQGNEKLFF.

This clonotype was counted only a few times. CDR3 in amino acids: CSARDPPRRGAFF. The CDR3 DNA follows: TGCAGTGCTAGAGACCCCCCCAGGAGGGGGGCTTTCTTT. V and J are TRBV20-1 and TRBJ1-1, with D possibly matching TRBD1 (6 bases). The CDR3 spans 13 residues. Trimming cost V 0 bases and J 11 bases, with 16 bases left between them. Germline CDR1 reads DFQATT; CDR2 reads SNEGSKA (reference sequence).